Described below is a single TCR beta chain sequence and its context. Antigen unknown. Germline CDR1 is MNHEY and CDR2 is SMNVEV (reference sequence). There are 13 residues in the CDR3. V was clipped by 1 base and J by 7 bases, with 11 bases between them. TCRdb independently ran MiXCR on the RT-PCR reads; one entry per CDR3 protein. The sample lists a few hundred thousand distinct CDR3 sequences; 12% to 15% were seen once. The data originate from a study of response to subunit inactivated influenza vaccine. Study-wide results and caveats: Authors suggested few new T cells are recruited by each seasonal influenza vaccination.

The receptor was isolated from a man aged 50-59 years who received an inactivated influenza vaccine. The rearrangement joins TRBV27 to TRBJ2-7; no firm D call. The specimen was PBMCs from blood, collected roughly 12 days after vaccination. CDR3 residues: CASSLWADGEQYF. The CDR3 region has the DNA TGTGCCAGCAGTTTATGGGCAGACGGGGAGCAGTACTTC.